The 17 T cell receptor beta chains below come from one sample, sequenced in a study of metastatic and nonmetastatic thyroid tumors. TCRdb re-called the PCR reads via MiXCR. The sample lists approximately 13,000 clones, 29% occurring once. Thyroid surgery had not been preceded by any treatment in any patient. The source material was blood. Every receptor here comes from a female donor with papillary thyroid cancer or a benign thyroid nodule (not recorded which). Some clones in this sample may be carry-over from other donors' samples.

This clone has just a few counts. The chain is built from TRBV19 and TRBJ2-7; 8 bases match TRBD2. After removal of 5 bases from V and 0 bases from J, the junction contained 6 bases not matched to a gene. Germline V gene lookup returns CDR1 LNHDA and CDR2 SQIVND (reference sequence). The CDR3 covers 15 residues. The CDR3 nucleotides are TGTGCCAGTAGTCCCGTAGCGGGATTCTCCTACGAGCAGTACTTC. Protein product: CASSPVAGFSYEQYF.

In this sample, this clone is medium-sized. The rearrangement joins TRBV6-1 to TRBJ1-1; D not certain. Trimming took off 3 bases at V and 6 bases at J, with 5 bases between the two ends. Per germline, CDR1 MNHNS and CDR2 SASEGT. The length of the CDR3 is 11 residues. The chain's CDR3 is CASSDSAEAFF. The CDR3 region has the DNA TGTGCCAGCAGTGATAGTGCTGAAGCTTTCTTT.

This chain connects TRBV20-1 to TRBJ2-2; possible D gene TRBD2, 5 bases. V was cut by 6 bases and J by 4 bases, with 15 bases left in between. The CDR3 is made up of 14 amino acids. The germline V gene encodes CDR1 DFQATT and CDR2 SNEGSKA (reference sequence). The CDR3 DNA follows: TGCAGTGCCCCCCCGGGGAACTCCACCGGGGAGCTGTTTTTT. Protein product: CSAPPGNSTGELFF.

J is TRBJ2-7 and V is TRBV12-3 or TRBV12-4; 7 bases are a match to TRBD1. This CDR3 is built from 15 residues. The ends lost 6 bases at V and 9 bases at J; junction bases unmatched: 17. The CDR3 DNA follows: TGTGCCAGCAGCGACCCCGTGACAGGGTCCGACGGGCAGTACTTC. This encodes CASSDPVTGSDGQYF.

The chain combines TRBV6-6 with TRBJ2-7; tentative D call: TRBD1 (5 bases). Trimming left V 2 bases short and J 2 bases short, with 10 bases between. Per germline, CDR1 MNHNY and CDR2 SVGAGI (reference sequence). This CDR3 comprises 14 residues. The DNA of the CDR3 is TGTGCCAGCAGTTACGACAGTTCTCCCTACGAGCAGTACTTC. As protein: CASSYDSSPYEQYF.

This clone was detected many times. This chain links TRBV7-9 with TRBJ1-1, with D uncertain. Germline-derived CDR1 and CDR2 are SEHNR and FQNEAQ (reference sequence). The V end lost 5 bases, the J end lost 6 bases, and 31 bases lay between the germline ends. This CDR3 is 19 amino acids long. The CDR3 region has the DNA TGTGCCAGCAGCCCTCGGGGTTGGGGAGATGGAGATGGTATACCTGAAGCTTTCTTT. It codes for CASSPRGWGDGDGIPEAFF.

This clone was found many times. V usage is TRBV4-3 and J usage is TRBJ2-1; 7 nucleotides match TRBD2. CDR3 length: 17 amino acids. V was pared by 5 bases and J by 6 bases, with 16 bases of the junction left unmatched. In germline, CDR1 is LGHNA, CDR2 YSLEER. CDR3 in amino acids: CASSAGGWEGRGNEQFF. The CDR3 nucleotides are TGCGCCAGCAGCGCCGGGGGATGGGAGGGCCGGGGCAATGAGCAGTTCTTC.

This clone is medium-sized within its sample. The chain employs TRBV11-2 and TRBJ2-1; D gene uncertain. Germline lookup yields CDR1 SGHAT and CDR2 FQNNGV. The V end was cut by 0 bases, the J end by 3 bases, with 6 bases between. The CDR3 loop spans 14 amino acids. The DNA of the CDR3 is TGTGCCAGCAGCTTAGATCCAGGCTACAATGAGCAGTTCTTC. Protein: CASSLDPGYNEQFF.

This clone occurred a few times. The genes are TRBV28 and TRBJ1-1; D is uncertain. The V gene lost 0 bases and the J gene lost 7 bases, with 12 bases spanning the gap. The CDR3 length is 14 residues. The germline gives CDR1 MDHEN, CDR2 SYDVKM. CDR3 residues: CASSLWEVDGEAFF. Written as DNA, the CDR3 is TGTGCCAGCAGTTTATGGGAGGTGGATGGTGAAGCTTTCTTT.

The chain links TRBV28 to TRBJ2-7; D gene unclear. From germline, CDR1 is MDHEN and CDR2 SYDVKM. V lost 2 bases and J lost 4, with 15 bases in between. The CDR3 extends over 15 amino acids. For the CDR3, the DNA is TGTGCCAGCAGTTTACGAGGCTTAGGCTCTTACGAGCAGTACTTC. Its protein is CASSLRGLGSYEQYF.

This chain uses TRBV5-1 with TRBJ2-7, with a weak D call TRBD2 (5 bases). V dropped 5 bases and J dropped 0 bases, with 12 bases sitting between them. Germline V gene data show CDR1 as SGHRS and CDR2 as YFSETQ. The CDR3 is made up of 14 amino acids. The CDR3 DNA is TGCGCCAGCAGTACACGAGGGCCCTCCTACGAGCAGTACTTC. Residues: CASSTRGPSYEQYF.

CDR3: CASSTQSEQYF. The CDR3 coding sequence is TGCGCCAGCAGCACGCAGAGCGAGCAGTACTTC. V gene TRBV5-1 combines with J gene TRBJ2-7; no clear D. V lost 4 bases and J lost 6, with 8 bases in between. CDR3 length: 11 residues. Germline V gives CDR1 SGHRS, CDR2 YFSETQ.

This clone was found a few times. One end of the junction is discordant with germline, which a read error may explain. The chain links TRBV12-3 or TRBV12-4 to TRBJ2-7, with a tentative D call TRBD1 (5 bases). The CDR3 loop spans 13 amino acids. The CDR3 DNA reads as TGTGCCAGCAGTTTAACAGGATCCTACGAGCATTACTTC. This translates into CASSLTGSYEHYF.

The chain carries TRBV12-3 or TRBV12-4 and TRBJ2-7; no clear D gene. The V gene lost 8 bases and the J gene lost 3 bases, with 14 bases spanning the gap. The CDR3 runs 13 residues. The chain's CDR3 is CASRRRGSYEQYF. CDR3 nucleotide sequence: TGTGCCAGCCGAAGGCGAGGAAGCTACGAGCAGTACTTC.

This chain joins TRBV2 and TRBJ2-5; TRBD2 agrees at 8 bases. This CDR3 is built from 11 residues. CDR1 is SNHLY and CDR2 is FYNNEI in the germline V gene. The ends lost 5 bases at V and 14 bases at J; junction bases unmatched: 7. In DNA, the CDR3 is TGTGCCAGCAGTTTAGGGGGGACTAGTTACTTC. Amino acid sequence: CASSLGGTSYF.

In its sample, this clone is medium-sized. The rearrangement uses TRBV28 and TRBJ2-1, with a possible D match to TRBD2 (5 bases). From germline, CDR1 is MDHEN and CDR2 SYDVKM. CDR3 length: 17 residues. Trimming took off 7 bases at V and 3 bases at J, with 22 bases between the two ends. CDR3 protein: CASTHSGRAESYNEQFF. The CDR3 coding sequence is TGTGCCAGCACCCATTCGGGGAGAGCGGAGAGCTACAATGAGCAGTTCTTC.

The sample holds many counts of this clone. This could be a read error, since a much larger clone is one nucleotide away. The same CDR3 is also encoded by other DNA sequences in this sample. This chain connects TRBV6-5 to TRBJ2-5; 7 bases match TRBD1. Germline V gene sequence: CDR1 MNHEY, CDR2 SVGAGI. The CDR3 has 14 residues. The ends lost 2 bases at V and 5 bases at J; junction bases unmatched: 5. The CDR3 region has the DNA TGTGCCAGCAGTTACACGGGACAGAAGGAGACCCAGTACTTC. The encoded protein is CASSYTGQKETQYF.